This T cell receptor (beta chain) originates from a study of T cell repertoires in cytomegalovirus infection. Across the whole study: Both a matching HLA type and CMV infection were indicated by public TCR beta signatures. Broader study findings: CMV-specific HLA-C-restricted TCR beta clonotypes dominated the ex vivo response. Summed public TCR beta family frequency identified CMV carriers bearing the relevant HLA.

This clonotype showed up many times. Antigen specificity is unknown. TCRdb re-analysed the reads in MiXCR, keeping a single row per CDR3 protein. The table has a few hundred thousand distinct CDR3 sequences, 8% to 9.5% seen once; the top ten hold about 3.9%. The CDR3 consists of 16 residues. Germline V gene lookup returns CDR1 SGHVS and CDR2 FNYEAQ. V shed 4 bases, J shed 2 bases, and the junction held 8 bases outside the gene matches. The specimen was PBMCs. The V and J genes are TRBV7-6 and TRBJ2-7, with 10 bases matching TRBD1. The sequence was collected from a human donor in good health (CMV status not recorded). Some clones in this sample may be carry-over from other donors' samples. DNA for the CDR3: TGTGCCAGCAGCTCTTTACCGGGACAGGGGACCTACGAGCAGTACTTC. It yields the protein CASSSLPGQGTYEQYF.